This T cell receptor (beta chain) was obtained from a study of read filtering for tumor transcriptome and immune sequencing. This clonotype was recorded at least ten times. Its antigen is currently unknown. Study findings and constraints: Approximately 80% of IR-seq clonotypes had one read, totaling about 4% of reads; RNA-seq: around 70% and 40%. Correlation between methods rose after single-read clonotypes were removed. Even smaller IR-seq throughput identified most shared clonotypes.

Molecular barcoded adaptors covering alpha/delta and beta/gamma chains were used on approximately 400 ng RNA. TCRdb itself ran the reads through MiXCR, one entry per CDR3 protein. In the table there are approximately 23,000 distinct CDR3 sequences, 20% to 25% of which are singletons. The ends lost 5 bases at V and 7 bases at J; junction bases unmatched: 11. This CDR3 spans 16 amino acids. Input material: a population of CD138-negative cells sorted from bone marrow. This TCR came from a donor at least 40 years old with multiple myeloma. This chain links TRBV12-3 or TRBV12-4 with TRBJ2-7; 13 bases are shared with TRBD2. The CDR3: CASSPPLAGGPGEQYF. For the CDR3, the DNA is TGTGCCAGCAGTCCCCCACTAGCGGGAGGGCCGGGAGAGCAGTACTTC.